This T cell receptor beta chain was sequenced during a study of blood T cell repertoires in COVID-19 (TCRdb year 2020). For the wider study: The collaborator samples originated in the United States, Italy and Spain and spanned the acute and convalescent phases of COVID-19. Where HLA class I and class II types were available, the types were taken from metadata supplied by the sample provider, not from assay-based typing. The repertoires were made available in a free public database intended to serve as a resource for research on the immune response to SARS-CoV-2. The dataset comprised deeply sampled blood TCRbeta repertoires from subjects exposed to, actively infected with, or recovered from COVID-19. The prospective study material was composed of cDNA or gDNA derived from T cells, B-cell-depleted T cells, or PBMCs. Samples came from the ongoing ImmuneRACE study (first 160 participants) plus 1,254 subjects from 6 global collaborators. Sample metadata almost always included a de-identified subject ID, COVID-19 status, age in years and sex.

One collaborating source in Seattle enrolled patients while the patients were actively infected and followed the patients over time throughout the course of disease. Collaborating institutions collected whole blood in K2EDTA tubes following their own protocols. For TCRbeta analysis, collaborator samples were shipped as frozen whole blood, as isolated PBMCs, or as DNA extracted from either sample type. The investigation overall reported the following: Clinical and demographic metadata were provided uncurated, with the amount varying by source and participant.

Based on the germline V gene, the CDR1 and CDR2 sequences are MDHEN and SYDVKM. V is pruned by 7 bases and J by 0 bases, leaving 1 base of the junction without a gene match. The CDR3 contains 13 residues, cysteine and phenylalanine counted. Here the CDR3 DNA is all that survives: 39 bases in frame from base 1. TCRbeta CDR3 regions were amplified from genomic DNA by means of the immunoSEQ Assay, a bias-controlled multiplex PCR. Processing in the source paper ran as follows. Within the assay, amplification of reference gene primers was used to estimate how many nucleated cells each sample contained. To quantify the absolute abundance of each unique TCRbeta CDR3 rearrangement, sequence reads were collapsed and filtered. For each sample, productive Simpson clonality was calculated by taking the square root of Simpson's diversity index across productive rearrangements. The source is immuneACCESS, and TCRdb retained only in-frame sequences with V and J called. Part of the clones is not carried over; for the studies checked, unresolved V genes explain less than half of this, and the remainder is unexplained. V and J calls and clone size are given by that table; D and trimming were obtained from the DNA. Within this sample are over 90,000 clones, with roughly 87% of them counted one time only. The ten largest account for under 6.5% of the sample.

In the case of this clone: Its antigen is not yet known. Per-base quality was not reported, and no clone a single base away is much larger than it.

The TCR originated in a woman in her 50s with COVID-19, enrolled during active disease. Sequencing used peripheral blood. The rearrangement joined TRBV28 to TRBJ2-7; TRBD2 fits 9 bases in the junction. In nucleotide form, the sequence is TGTGCCAGCACTAGCGGGGACTCCTACGAGCAGTACTTC. The translation is CASTSGDSYEQYF.